This passage covers 22 T cell receptor beta chains from one sample sequenced in a study of identical twins. TCRdb re-analysed the 5' RACE reads in MiXCR, keeping a single row per CDR3 protein. Here the sample spans roughly 630,000 distinct CDR3 sequences, under 8.5% being singletons. The same specimen was also included in a second study, on yellow fever vaccine responses in identical twins.

The specimen sequenced was PBMCs. The receptors were sampled from a woman aged 18-30 years in good health.

This clonotype was picked up many times. The chain recombines TRBV12-3 or TRBV12-4 with TRBJ2-4; D might be TRBD2 (6 bases). Trimming removed 2 bases from V and 3 bases from J, with 8 bases in between. This CDR3 spans 14 amino acids. CDR3 nucleotides: TGTGCCAGCAGTTTACTGGGAGGCAAAAACATTCAGTACTTC. Translating it yields CASSLLGGKNIQYF.

V and J are TRBV6-1 and TRBJ2-3; 8 nucleotides align to TRBD2. The CDR3 has 15 residues. Germline V lookup: CDR1 MNHNS, CDR2 SASEGT. Losses at the gene ends were 8 bases for V and 0 bases for J; bases not matched to a gene: 7. Written as DNA, the CDR3 is TGTGCCAGCGGTCTAGCGGGCGTTAGCACAGATACGCAGTATTTT. Protein: CASGLAGVSTDTQYF.

This clonotype turned up a few times. J is TRBJ1-6 and V is TRBV6-1, with D hard to call. CDR1 and CDR2 from the germline V gene are MNHNS and SASEGT. The CDR3 covers 15 residues. V gave up 4 bases and J gave up 7 bases, with 14 bases separating them. The CDR3 DNA sequence: TGTGCCAGCAGTGTAAGGACGGACCTAAATTCACCCCTCCACTTT. Its translation: CASSVRTDLNSPLHF.

The chain joins TRBV3-1 to TRBJ2-1; 7 bases are a match to TRBD2. Trimming at V came to 4 bases and at J to 0 bases, leaving 9 bases not matched to a gene. Germline V gives CDR1 LGHDT, CDR2 YNNKEL (reference sequence). The CDR3 is 17 residues long. The CDR3 region has the DNA TGTGCCAGCAGCCCATCCACACTAGCGAGCTCCTACAATGAGCAGTTCTTC. It codes for CASSPSTLASSYNEQFF.

V is TRBV5-1 and J is TRBJ2-3; 7 bases agree with TRBD2. The germline V gene has CDR1 SGHRS and CDR2 YFSETQ. CDR3 length: 15 amino acids. V was pared by 2 bases and J by 2 bases, with 5 bases of the junction left unmatched. The CDR3 sequence: CASSLRTSPTDTQYF. CDR3 DNA: TGCGCCAGCAGCTTACGGACTAGTCCCACAGATACGCAGTATTTT.

The chain joins TRBV9 to TRBJ2-2; D gene unclear. CDR1 is SGDLS and CDR2 is YYNGEE in the germline V gene. V was clipped by 4 bases and J by 2 bases, with 12 bases between them. The CDR3 extends over 15 amino acids. The CDR3, as DNA: TGTGCCAGCAGCCGAGTGGCGGTTAACACCGGGGAGCTGTTTTTT. This translates into CASSRVAVNTGELFF.

This clonotype was detected only a few times. This sequence joins TRBV7-9 and TRBJ2-1; 7 bases are a match to TRBD2. This CDR3 has 14 amino acids. Germline CDR1 SEHNR, CDR2 FQNEAQ (reference sequence). Losses at the gene ends were 6 bases for V and 6 bases for J; bases not matched to a gene: 8. For the CDR3, the DNA is TGTGCCAGCAGTTCGGCACCGGGGGGCAATGAGCAGTTCTTC. This sequence encodes CASSSAPGGNEQFF.

This clonotype was seen a handful of times. This chain joins TRBV27 and TRBJ2-3; TRBD1 agrees at 11 bases. The germline V gene encodes CDR1 MNHEY and CDR2 SMNVEV (reference sequence). With V trimmed by 5 bases and J by 0 bases, 4 bases remained unmatched. The CDR3 is 16 residues long. The CDR3 nucleotides read TGTGCCAGCAGTACCCGGGACAGGGGGAGCACAGATACGCAGTATTTT. This encodes CASSTRDRGSTDTQYF.

The gene calls are TRBV2 and TRBJ1-5; no clear D gene. The germline CDR1 and CDR2 sequences are SNHLY and FYNNEI. V dropped 2 bases and J dropped 5 bases, with 13 bases sitting between them. The CDR3 extends over 15 amino acids. The CDR3 loop is CASSESQIADQPQHF. The CDR3 bases are TGTGCCAGCAGTGAAAGCCAGATTGCCGATCAGCCCCAGCATTTT. Drawing the rest from reference TRBV2 and TRBJ1-5, the complete variable domain is EPEVTQTPSHQVTQMGQEVILRCVPISNHLYFYWYRQILGQKVEFLVSFYNNEISEKSEIFDDQFSVERPDGSNFTLKIRSTKLEDSAMYFCASSESQIADQPQHFGDGTRLSIL.

The sample holds a few counts of this clonotype. This chain joins TRBV2 and TRBJ1-2, with D uncertain. The CDR3 contains 14 residues. Per germline, CDR1 SNHLY and CDR2 FYNNEI. Trimming pared 6 bases from V and 3 bases from J, leaving 14 bases between. In DNA form, the CDR3 reads TGTGCCAGCAGAGAGACCGGGATCTACTATGGCTACACCTTC. The encoded protein is CASRETGIYYGYTF. The variable domain in full, with the rest retrieved from reference TRBV2 and TRBJ1-2, is EPEVTQTPSHQVTQMGQEVILRCVPISNHLYFYWYRQILGQKVEFLVSFYNNEISEKSEIFDDQFSVERPDGSNFTLKIRSTKLEDSAMYFCASRETGIYYGYTFGSGTRLTVV.

This clonotype was recorded at least ten times. The rearrangement joins TRBV5-1 to TRBJ2-7; D is ambiguous. The CDR3 is made up of 14 amino acids. In germline, CDR1 is SGHRS, CDR2 YFSETQ. V lost 0 bases, J lost 2 bases, and 9 bases lay in between. The CDR3 reads CASSLGMSAYEQYF. The CDR3 DNA reads TGCGCCAGCAGCTTGGGGATGAGTGCCTACGAGCAGTACTTC.

This clonotype was seen only a few times. CDR3 amino acids: CSVDWGETQYF. The CDR3 bases are TGCAGCGTTGATTGGGGAGAGACCCAGTACTTC. V gene TRBV29-1 combines with J gene TRBJ2-5; D call uncertain. The V end lost 3 bases, the J end lost 4 bases, and 6 bases lay between the germline ends. CDR3 length: 11 residues. Germline assignment: CDR1 SQVTM and CDR2 ANQGSEA.

This clonotype was observed a few times. This chain uses TRBV20-1 with TRBJ1-3; D remains ambiguous. The CDR3 covers 10 residues. CDR1 DFQATT and CDR2 SNEGSKA come from the germline V gene (reference sequence). V was cut by 6 bases and J by 7 bases, with 7 bases left in between. CDR3 protein: CSAPRNTIYF. CDR3 coding DNA: TGCAGTGCCCCAAGGAACACCATATATTTT.

The V and J genes are TRBV5-8 and TRBJ1-3; D is uncertain. CDR3 size: 13 residues. V was pared by 9 bases and J by 2 bases, with 12 bases between. The germline CDR1 and CDR2 sequences are SGHTS and YDEGEE. CDR3 in DNA: TGTGCCATGAGCCCAAATGCTGGAAACACCATATATTTT. This gives the protein CAMSPNAGNTIYF. Looking up the rest from reference TRBV5-8 and TRBJ1-3 gives the full variable domain: EAGVTQSPTHLIKTRGQQATLRCSPISGHTSVYWYQQALGLGLQFLLWYDEGEERNRGNFPPRFSGRQFPNYSSELNVNALELEDSALYLCAMSPNAGNTIYFGEGSWLTVV.

J is TRBJ2-1 and V is TRBV12-5; D might be TRBD1 or TRBD2, each matching 6 bases. The germline V and J ends were trimmed by 0 bases and 9 bases, with 18 bases remaining between them. This CDR3 spans 16 amino acids. Germline loops: CDR1 LGHNT, CDR2 FRNRAP. This chain's CDR3 is CASGLVKGGVRIEQFF. In nucleotides, the CDR3 is TGTGCTAGTGGTTTGGTCAAGGGGGGAGTAAGGATTGAGCAGTTCTTC.

The chain joins TRBV28 to TRBJ2-1; 11 bases line up with TRBD2. Unmatched junction bases numbered 12, after V lost 3 bases and J lost 8 bases. The CDR3 extends over 17 amino acids. Germline V CDR1 and CDR2: MDHEN, SYDVKM. This CDR3 is CASSFRVAGGPVDEQFF. The CDR3 bases are TGTGCCAGCAGTTTCAGGGTAGCGGGAGGGCCGGTAGATGAGCAGTTCTTC. The full variable domain, rest sourced from reference TRBV28 and TRBJ2-1, is DVKVTQSSRYLVKRTGEKVFLECVQDMDHENMFWYRQDPGLGLRLIYFSYDVKMKEKGDIPEGYSVSREKKERFSLILESASTNQTSMYLCASSFRVAGGPVDEQFFGPGTRLTVL.

The sample holds many counts of this clonotype. The chain has TRBV20-1 and TRBJ1-2; TRBD1 matches 7 bases. J lost 6 bases, V lost 4 bases, and 5 bases had no gene match. Germline CDR1 reads DFQATT; CDR2 reads SNEGSKA (reference sequence). The length of the CDR3 is 12 residues. DNA of the CDR3: TGCAGTGCTACCAGGGGGGACGATGGCTACACCTTC. Amino acids: CSATRGDDGYTF.

This clonotype was picked up many times. V gene TRBV28 combines with J gene TRBJ2-3, with a tentative D call TRBD1 (5 bases). This CDR3 contains 14 residues. In germline, CDR1 is MDHEN, CDR2 SYDVKM. V shed 4 bases and J shed 0 bases, with 8 bases lying between them. CDR3 DNA sequence: TGTGCCAGCAGTTCCACAGGTAGCACAGATACGCAGTATTTT. Protein sequence: CASSSTGSTDTQYF. Together with reference TRBV28 and TRBJ2-3, the CDR3 gives the full variable domain: DVKVTQSSRYLVKRTGEKVFLECVQDMDHENMFWYRQDPGLGLRLIYFSYDVKMKEKGDIPEGYSVSREKKERFSLILESASTNQTSMYLCASSSTGSTDTQYFGPGTRLTVL.

This clonotype was observed a few times. The V call is TRBV20-1, the J call TRBJ2-7; D perhaps matches TRBD1 (6 bases). Germline CDR1 is DFQATT and CDR2 is SNEGSKA (reference sequence). The CDR3 extends over 11 amino acids. The germline V and J ends were trimmed by 4 bases and 4 bases, with 8 bases remaining between them. In nucleotides, the CDR3 is TGCAGTGCTAACAGGGTTTACGAGCAGTACGTC. This translates into CSANRVYEQYV.

The CDR3 reads CSARGIGGRSSYEQYF. DNA of the CDR3: TGCAGTGCTAGAGGTATCGGGGGGCGAAGCTCCTACGAGCAGTACTTC. The chain joins TRBV20-1 to TRBJ2-7; tentative D call: TRBD2 (7 bases). Per the germline V gene, CDR1 is DFQATT and CDR2 is SNEGSKA (reference sequence). The V end lost 1 base, the J end lost 0 bases, and 16 bases lay between the germline ends. The CDR3 contains 16 residues.

The genes are TRBV11-2 and TRBJ2-7, with TRBD2 identical over 14 bases. The CDR3 runs 18 residues. CDR1 is SGHAT and CDR2 is FQNNGV in the germline V gene. V gave up 5 bases and J gave up 0 bases; unmatched junction bases: 9. The CDR3 spells CASSQGLAGVQNSYEQYF. The CDR3 coding sequence is TGTGCCAGCAGCCAGGGACTAGCGGGAGTTCAAAACTCCTACGAGCAGTACTTC.

V and J are TRBV2 and TRBJ2-1; 7 nucleotides line up with TRBD1. The V and J ends lost 4 bases and 4 bases, in that order; junction bases with no gene match: 4. Germline-derived CDR1 and CDR2 are SNHLY and FYNNEI. This CDR3 is built from 14 residues. DNA for the CDR3: TGTGCCAGCAGTGGGGACAGTTATTACAATGAGCAGTTCTTC. It specifies CASSGDSYYNEQFF.